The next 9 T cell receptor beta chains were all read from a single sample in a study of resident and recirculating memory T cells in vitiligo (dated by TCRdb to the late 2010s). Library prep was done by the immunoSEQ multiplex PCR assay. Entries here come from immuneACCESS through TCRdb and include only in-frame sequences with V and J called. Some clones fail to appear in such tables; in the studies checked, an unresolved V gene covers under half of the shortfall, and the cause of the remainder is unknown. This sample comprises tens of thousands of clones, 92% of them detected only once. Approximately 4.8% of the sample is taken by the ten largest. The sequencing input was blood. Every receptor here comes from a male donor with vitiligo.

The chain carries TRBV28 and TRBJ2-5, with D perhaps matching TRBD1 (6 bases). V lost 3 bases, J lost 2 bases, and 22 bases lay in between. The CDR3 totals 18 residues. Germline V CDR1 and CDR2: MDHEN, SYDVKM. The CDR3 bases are TGTGCCAGCAGTTTCAACTTCCACCCCCAGGGGTTACAAGAGACCCAGTACTTC. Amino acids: CASSFNFHPQGLQETQYF.

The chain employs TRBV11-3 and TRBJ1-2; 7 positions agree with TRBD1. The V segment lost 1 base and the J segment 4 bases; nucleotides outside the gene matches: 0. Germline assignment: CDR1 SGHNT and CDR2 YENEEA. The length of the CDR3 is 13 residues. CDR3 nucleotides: TGTGCCAGCAGCTTAGGGACAGGCTATGGCTACACCTTC. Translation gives CASSLGTGYGYTF.

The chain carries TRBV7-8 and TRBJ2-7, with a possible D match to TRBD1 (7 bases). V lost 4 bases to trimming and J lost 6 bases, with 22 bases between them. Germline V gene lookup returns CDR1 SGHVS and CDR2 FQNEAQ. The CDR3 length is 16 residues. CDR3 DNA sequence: TGTGCCAGCAGCTCAGGGGCAGGGGGGTTGGTCCGCGAGCAGTACTTC. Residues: CASSSGAGGLVREQYF.

CDR3 sequence: CASSGRLADGNNEQFF. The CDR3, as DNA: TGTGCCAGTAGTGGACGACTAGCGGACGGTAACAATGAGCAGTTCTTC. The rearrangement uses TRBV19 and TRBJ2-1; 9 nucleotides agree with TRBD2. The CDR3 runs 16 residues. Germline V gene lookup returns CDR1 LNHDA and CDR2 SQIVND (reference sequence). J gave up 5 bases and V 5 bases, and 10 bases lay outside the gene matches.

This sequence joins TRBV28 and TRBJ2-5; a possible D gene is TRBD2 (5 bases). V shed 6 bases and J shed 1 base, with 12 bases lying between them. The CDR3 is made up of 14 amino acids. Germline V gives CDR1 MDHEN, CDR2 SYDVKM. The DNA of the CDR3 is TGTGCCAGCAGCATCACCCGGGGCCAAGAGACCCAGTACTTC. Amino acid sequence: CASSITRGQETQYF.

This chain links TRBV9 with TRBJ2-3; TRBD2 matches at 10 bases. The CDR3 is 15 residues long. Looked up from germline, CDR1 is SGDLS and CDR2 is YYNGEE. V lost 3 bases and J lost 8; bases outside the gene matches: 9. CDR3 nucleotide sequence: TGTGCCAGCAGCGCGGTACTAGCGGGGTATGGTACGCAGTATTTT. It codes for CASSAVLAGYGTQYF. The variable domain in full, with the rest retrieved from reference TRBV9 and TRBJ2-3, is DSGVTQTPKHLITATGQRVTLRCSPRSGDLSVYWYQQSLDQGLQFLIQYYNGEERAKGNILERFSAQQFPDLHSELNLSSLELGDSALYFCASSAVLAGYGTQYFGPGTRLTVL.

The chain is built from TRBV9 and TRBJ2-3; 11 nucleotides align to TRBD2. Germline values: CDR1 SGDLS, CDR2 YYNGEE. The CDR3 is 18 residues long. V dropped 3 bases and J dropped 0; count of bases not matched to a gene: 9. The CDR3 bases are TGTGCCAGCAGCGAACCCTTGGGACTAGCGGCTAGCACAGATACGCAGTATTTT. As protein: CASSEPLGLAASTDTQYF. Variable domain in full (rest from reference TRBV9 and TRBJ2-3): DSGVTQTPKHLITATGQRVTLRCSPRSGDLSVYWYQQSLDQGLQFLIQYYNGEERAKGNILERFSAQQFPDLHSELNLSSLELGDSALYFCASSEPLGLAASTDTQYFGPGTRLTVL.

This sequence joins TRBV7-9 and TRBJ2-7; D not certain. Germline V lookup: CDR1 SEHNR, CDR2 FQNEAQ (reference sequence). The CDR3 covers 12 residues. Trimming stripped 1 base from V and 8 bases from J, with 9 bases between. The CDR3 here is CASSLDEVKQYF. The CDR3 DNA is TGTGCCAGCAGCTTAGACGAGGTTAAGCAGTACTTC.

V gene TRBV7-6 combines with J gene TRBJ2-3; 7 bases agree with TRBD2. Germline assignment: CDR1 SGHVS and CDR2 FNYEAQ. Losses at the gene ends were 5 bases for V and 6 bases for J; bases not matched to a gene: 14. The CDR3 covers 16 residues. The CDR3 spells CASSLGPAGAGDTQYF. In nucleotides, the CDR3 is TGTGCCAGCAGCCTCGGCCCGGCGGGAGCAGGGGATACGCAGTATTTT.